Listed below are T cell receptor beta chains from one sample, sequenced in a study of regulatory T cells in long-lasting Graves disease. Via MiXCR, TCRdb re-called the multiplex PCR reads, giving one row per CDR3 protein. Altogether some 400,000 distinct CDR3 sequences are present, about 16% being singletons, with the ten largest covering 15% to 20%. The same data also contributed to another study, on T cells in Graves' hyperthyroidism and ophthalmopathy.

Sequences were derived from peripheral blood mononuclear cells (PBMCs), sampled at new diagnosis, from a patient treated with antithyroid drugs. The source of these receptors is a woman in her twenties or thirties with Graves disease. Both conserved end residues are part of each CDR3. Fields, in order: J gene, D gene, clone size, V gene, CDR3 protein, CDR3 DNA. A D gene is named only where the DNA matches it firmly. Some rows have no size entry. The others give once, few or many, or a class for an expanded clone.

TRBJ2-5 TRBD1 many TRBV2 CASKQDRSETQYF TGTGCCAGCAAACAGGACAGGTCGGAGACCCAGTACTTC
TRBJ2-7 NA few TRBV19 CASTAGNEQYF TGTGCCAGTACCGCCGGGAACGAGCAGTACTTC
TRBJ1-5 TRBD1 NA TRBV28 CASREWDRGLNQPQHF TGTGCCAGCAGAGAATGGGACAGGGGGCTTAATCAGCCCCAGCATTTT
TRBJ2-3 NA many TRBV15 CATSRAGSTDTQYF TGTGCCACCAGCAGAGCTGGAAGCACAGATACGCAGTATTTT
TRBJ2-1 TRBD1 NA TRBV19 CASSTLTGANSYNEQFF TGTGCCAGTAGTACCCTGACAGGGGCGAACTCCTACAATGAGCAGTTCTTC
TRBJ2-7 NA NA TRBV20-1 CSARDLRASETYEQYF TGCAGTGCTAGAGATCTGCGGGCTAGCGAAACCTACGAGCAGTACTTC
TRBJ2-7 NA few TRBV7-6 CASSPQSWGLAYEQYF TGTGCCAGCAGCCCCCAATCGTGGGGGTTGGCCTACGAGCAGTACTTC
TRBJ2-7 TRBD2 few TRBV6-4 CASRDSGGSYEQYF TGTGCCAGCAGAGATAGCGGGGGTTCCTACGAGCAGTACTTC
TRBJ2-1 NA NA TRBV10-2 CASSLQATVYNEQFF TGCGCCAGCAGTCTACAGGCCACTGTTTACAATGAGCAGTTCTTC
TRBJ1-2 TRBD1 few TRBV29-1 CSVELGQWNYGYTF TGCAGCGTTGAACTGGGACAGTGGAACTATGGCTACACCTTC
TRBJ2-5 NA NA TRBV5-1 CASSMDSSQETQYF TGCGCCAGCAGCATGGACAGCTCCCAAGAGACCCAGTACTTC
TRBJ1-4 TRBD1 NA TRBV19 CASSHRDRRGEKLFF TGTGCCAGTAGCCACCGGGACAGGCGGGGTGAAAAACTGTTTTTT
TRBJ2-7 TRBD1 many TRBV10-3 CAIRTGTGVGYEQYF TGTGCCATCAGGACCGGGACAGGGGTGGGCTACGAGCAGTACTTC
TRBJ1-1 NA many TRBV6-1 CASQAWGLNTEAFF TGTGCCAGCCAGGCGTGGGGCCTGAACACTGAAGCTTTCTTT
TRBJ1-1 NA few TRBV19 CASSPRWTEAFF TGTGCCAGTAGTCCTCGATGGACTGAAGCTTTCTTT
TRBJ2-7 NA few TRBV9 CASSLLSGVGEQYF TGTGCCAGCAGCCTACTTTCCGGGGTGGGAGAGCAGTACTTC
TRBJ2-7 TRBD1 NA TRBV4-1 CASSRPGQGKYEQYF TGCGCCAGCAGCCGCCCGGGACAGGGAAAGTACGAGCAGTACTTC
TRBJ2-5 TRBD2 many TRBV5-1 CASSFIAGGDETQYF TGCGCCAGCAGCTTTATAGCGGGAGGGGATGAGACCCAGTACTTC
TRBJ2-1 NA NA TRBV5-1 CASRTPRDGNEQFF TGCGCCAGCAGGACTCCGCGGGATGGCAATGAGCAGTTCTTC
TRBJ2-1 NA many TRBV28 CATRGGIYNEQFF TGTGCCACCCGTGGGGGAATCTACAATGAGCAGTTCTTC
TRBJ2-1 NA many TRBV12-3/TRBV12-4 CASSFDGTYNEQFF TGTGCCAGCAGTTTCGACGGAACCTACAATGAGCAGTTCTTC
TRBJ1-5 NA many TRBV7-8 CASSLSTVYSNQPQHF TGTGCCAGCAGCTTATCGACAGTTTATAGCAATCAGCCCCAGCATTTT
TRBJ2-7 TRBD2 many TRBV11-2 CASSPLLAGDRSGKYEQYF TGTGCCAGCAGCCCCCTTCTAGCGGGAGACCGTAGCGGGAAGTACGAGCAGTACTTC
TRBJ2-6 TRBD1 few TRBV12-3/TRBV12-4 CASSFDRGAGANVLTF TGTGCCAGCAGTTTTGACAGGGGCGCTGGGGCCAACGTCCTGACTTTC
TRBJ2-2 NA many TRBV12-5 CASEPTSGKNTGELFF TGTGCTAGCGAACCCACCAGTGGGAAGAACACCGGGGAGCTGTTTTTT
TRBJ1-3 NA few TRBV12-3/TRBV12-4 CASLGGLGNTIYF TGTGCCAGCCTCGGGGGGCTTGGAAACACCATATATTTT
TRBJ1-6 TRBD1 many TRBV20-1 CSASPSGTVNSPLHF TGCAGTGCTAGCCCGTCCGGGACAGTGAATTCACCCCTCCACTTT
TRBJ2-1 NA NA TRBV5-1 CASRTNTGNYNEQFF TGCGCCAGCAGAACGAACACCGGGAATTACAATGAGCAGTTCTTC
TRBJ1-5 NA NA TRBV24-1 CATSDRGGANQPQQF TGTGCCACCAGTGATCGCGGGGGGGCCAATCAGCCCCAGCAGTTT
TRBJ2-1 NA NA TRBV19 CATHLGDNEQFF TGTGCCACCCACCTCGGAGACAATGAGCAGTTCTTC
TRBJ2-7 NA NA TRBV20-1 CSLPSGYEQYF TGCAGTTTACCAAGCGGGTACGAGCAGTACTTC
TRBJ2-3 TRBD1 many TRBV12-3/TRBV12-4 CASSFGDRGPDTQYF TGTGCCAGCAGTTTTGGGGACAGAGGCCCGGATACGCAGTATTTT
TRBJ2-7 TRBD2 many TRBV20-1 CSARRGGSSYEQYF TGCAGTGCTAGGCGGGGGGGGAGCTCCTACGAGCAGTACTTC
TRBJ1-2 NA few TRBV27 CASSFLGTRDGYTF TGTGCCAGCAGTTTCCTGGGGACAAGAGATGGCTACACCTTC
TRBJ2-5 NA few TRBV15 CATSRDHPHRVQETQYF TGTGCCACCAGCAGAGATCACCCTCACAGAGTACAAGAGACCCAGTACTTC
TRBJ2-5 TRBD1 many TRBV7-9 CASSSYGQEETQYF TGTGCCAGCAGCTCCTACGGACAGGAAGAGACCCAGTACTTC
TRBJ1-2 NA NA TRBV9 CASSVVAGSNYGYTF TGTGCCAGCAGCGTAGTGGCAGGGTCTAACTATGGCTACACCTTC
TRBJ2-2 NA NA TRBV14 CASSPSGPGTGELFF TGTGCCAGCAGCCCCTCCGGGCCGGGTACCGGGGAGCTGTTTTTT
TRBJ2-2 NA few TRBV27 CASSLSIGGSGELFF TGTGCCAGCAGTTTATCGATAGGGGGATCCGGGGAGCTGTTTTTT
TRBJ1-1 NA few TRBV24-1 CATRDGYRDTEAIF TGTGCCACCAGGGACGGCTATCGGGACACTGAAGCTATCTTT
TRBJ1-1 NA NA TRBV29-1 CSVDKNTEAFF TGCAGCGTTGATAAGAACACTGAAGCTTTCTTT
TRBJ2-2 NA few TRBV9 CASSAPWGRNTGELFF TGTGCCAGCAGCGCGCCTTGGGGCAGGAACACCGGGGAGCTGTTTTTT
TRBJ2-7 NA many TRBV18 CASSPRGDTYEQYF TGTGCCAGCTCACCCAGGGGAGATACTTACGAGCAGTACTTC
TRBJ1-1 NA many TRBV2 CASSEPENTEAFF TGTGCCAGCAGTGAACCAGAAAACACTGAAGCTTTCTTT
TRBJ2-7 NA many TRBV12-3/TRBV12-4 CASSFGTYEQYF TGTGCCAGCAGCTTCGGGACCTACGAGCAGTACTTC
TRBJ1-4 NA NA TRBV29-1 CSVGAGLGTNEKLFF TGCAGCGTAGGAGCGGGGTTGGGGACTAATGAAAAACTGTTTTTT
TRBJ2-7 NA many TRBV12-3/TRBV12-4 CASIFRPPTGTISYEQYF TGTGCCAGCATATTCCGCCCCCCGACAGGGACTATCTCCTACGAGCAGTACTTC
TRBJ2-5 TRBD2 many TRBV2 CASLNPLTSGRYETQYF TGTGCCAGCCTGAACCCTCTAACTAGCGGGAGGTACGAGACCCAGTACTTC
TRBJ2-7 TRBD2 NA TRBV6-1 CASRRDYYEQYF TGTGCCAGCAGAAGGGACTACTACGAGCAGTACTTC
TRBJ1-1 TRBD1 many TRBV30 CAWTTGQMNTEAFF TGTGCCTGGACCACGGGACAGATGAACACTGAAGCTTTCTTT
TRBJ1-3 TRBD1 many TRBV12-3/TRBV12-4 CASSWDSSGNTIYF TGTGCCAGCAGCTGGGACAGCTCTGGAAACACCATATATTTT
TRBJ2-1 NA many TRBV18 CASSPQGVLYNEQFF TGTGCCAGCTCACCCCAGGGTGTTCTCTACAATGAGCAGTTCTTC
TRBJ2-1 NA few TRBV7-9 CASSSAGRVHEQFF TGTGCCAGCAGCTCGGCGGGTAGGGTCCATGAGCAGTTCTTC
TRBJ1-2 TRBD1 NA TRBV27 CASSSYRGGYGYTF TGTGCCAGCAGTTCTTACAGGGGAGGCTATGGCTACACCTTC
TRBJ2-7 TRBD1 many TRBV12-3/TRBV12-4 CASSLNPQGAGEQYF TGTGCCAGCAGTTTAAATCCACAGGGGGCTGGTGAGCAGTACTTC
TRBJ1-2 NA many TRBV24-1 CATSDPGGPYGYTF TGTGCCACCAGTGATCCTGGCGGACCCTATGGCTACACCTTC
TRBJ2-2 NA NA TRBV10-1 CASSETSGGVNTGELFF TGCGCCAGCAGTGAGACGAGTGGTGGGGTTAACACCGGGGAGCTGTTTTTT